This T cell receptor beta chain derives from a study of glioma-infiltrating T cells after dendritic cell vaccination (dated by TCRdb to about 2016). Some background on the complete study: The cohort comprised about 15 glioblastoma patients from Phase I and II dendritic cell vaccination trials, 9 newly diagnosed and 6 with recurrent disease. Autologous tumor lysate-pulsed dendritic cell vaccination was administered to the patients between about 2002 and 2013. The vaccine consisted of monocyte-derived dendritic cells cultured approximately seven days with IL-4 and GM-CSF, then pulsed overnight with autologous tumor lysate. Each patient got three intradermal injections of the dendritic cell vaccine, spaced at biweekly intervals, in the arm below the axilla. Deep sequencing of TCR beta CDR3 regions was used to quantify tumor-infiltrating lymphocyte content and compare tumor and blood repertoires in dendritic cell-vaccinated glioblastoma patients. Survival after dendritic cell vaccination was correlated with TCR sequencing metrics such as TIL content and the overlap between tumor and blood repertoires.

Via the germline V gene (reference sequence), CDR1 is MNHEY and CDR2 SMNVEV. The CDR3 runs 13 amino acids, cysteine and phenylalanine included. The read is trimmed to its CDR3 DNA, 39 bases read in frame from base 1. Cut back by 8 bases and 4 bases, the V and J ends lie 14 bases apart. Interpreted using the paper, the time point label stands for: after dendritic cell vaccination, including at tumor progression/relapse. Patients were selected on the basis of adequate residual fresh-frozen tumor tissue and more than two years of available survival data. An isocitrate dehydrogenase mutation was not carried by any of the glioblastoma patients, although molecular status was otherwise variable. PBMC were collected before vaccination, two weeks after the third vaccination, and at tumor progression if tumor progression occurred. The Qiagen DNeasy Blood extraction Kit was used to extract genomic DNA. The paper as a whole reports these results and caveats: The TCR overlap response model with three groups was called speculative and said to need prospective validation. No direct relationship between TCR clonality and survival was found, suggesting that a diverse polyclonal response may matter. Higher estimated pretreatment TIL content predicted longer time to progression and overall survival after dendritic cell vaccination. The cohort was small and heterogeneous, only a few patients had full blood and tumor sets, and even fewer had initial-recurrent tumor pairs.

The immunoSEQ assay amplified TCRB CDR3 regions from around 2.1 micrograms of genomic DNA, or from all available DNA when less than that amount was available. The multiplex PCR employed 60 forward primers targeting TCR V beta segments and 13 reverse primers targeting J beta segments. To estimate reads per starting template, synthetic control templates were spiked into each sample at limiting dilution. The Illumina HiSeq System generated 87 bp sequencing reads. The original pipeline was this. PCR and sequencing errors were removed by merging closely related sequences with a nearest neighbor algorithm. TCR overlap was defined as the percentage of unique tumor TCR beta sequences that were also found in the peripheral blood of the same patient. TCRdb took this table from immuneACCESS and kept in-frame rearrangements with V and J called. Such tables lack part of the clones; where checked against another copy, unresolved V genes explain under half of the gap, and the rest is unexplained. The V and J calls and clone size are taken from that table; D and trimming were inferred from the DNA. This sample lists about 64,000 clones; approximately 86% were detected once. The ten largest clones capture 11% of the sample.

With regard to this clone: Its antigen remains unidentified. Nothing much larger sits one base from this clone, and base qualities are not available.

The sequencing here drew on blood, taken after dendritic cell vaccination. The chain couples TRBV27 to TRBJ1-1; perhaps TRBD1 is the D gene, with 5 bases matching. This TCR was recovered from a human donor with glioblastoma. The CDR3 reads CASRAGFITEAFF. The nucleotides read TGTGCCAGCCGCGCAGGGTTTATCACTGAAGCTTTCTTT.